This is a list of T cell receptor beta chains from one sample in a study of T-cell memory formation after mild COVID-19. MiXCR, applied by TCRdb to the 5' RACE reads, yields one record per CDR3 protein. The repertoire includes 110,000 to 150,000 distinct CDR3 sequences, roughly 24% of them detected once, and approximately 25% sits in the top ten. Sequencing used PBMCs or a T cell subset sorted from them (not recorded which). Every receptor here comes from an adult woman who had mild COVID-19 (a few samples of this study predate the infection). Cell type and time point are not known. CDR3s include the opening cysteine and the closing phenylalanine or tryptophan. D genes are given only for firm matches.

-,TRBV20-1,TRBJ2-5,CSGEQYQETQYF
-,TRBV9,TRBJ1-1,CASSWTAFF
-,TRBV7-6,TRBJ2-7,CASSLVDSEQYF
TRBD1,TRBV4-3,TRBJ1-1,CASSHYTQGASTEAFF
TRBD1,TRBV7-6,TRBJ1-4,CASSLARGTGDEKLFF
-,TRBV5-1,TRBJ2-3,CASSLLTGGTTDTQYF
TRBD1,TRBV24-1,TRBJ2-7,CATSDPGQGPYEQYF
TRBD1,TRBV20-1,TRBJ2-1,CSARVRTGSNNEQFF
TRBD2,TRBV7-3,TRBJ2-1,CASSLTTGGRADNEQFF
-,TRBV10-3,TRBJ1-5,CAISESKTGQPQHF
-,TRBV4-2,TRBJ2-6,CASSQDATGANVLTF
TRBD1,TRBV29-1,TRBJ2-3,CSAIPGQGRTDTQYF
TRBD1,TRBV6-5,TRBJ1-5,CASSYGTGSQPQHF
-,TRBV3-1,TRBJ1-1,CASSQVLGTEAFF
-,TRBV6-5,TRBJ1-1,CASSKSLDGQEFLNTEAFF
-,TRBV20-1,TRBJ1-1,CSALRALNTEAFF
-,TRBV9,TRBJ2-7,CASSQGDGDEQYF
-,TRBV7-8,TRBJ2-7,CASSVTGSAYEQYF
-,TRBV29-1,TRBJ2-7,CSVDSGGYEQYF
TRBD1,TRBV18,TRBJ2-1,CASSPPGTGPYNEQFF
TRBD2,TRBV9,TRBJ2-3,CASSLSGRGTDTQYF
-,TRBV7-9,TRBJ2-3,CASSLGTDTQYF
TRBD2,TRBV7-8,TRBJ2-7,CASSFLAGGDEQYF
-,TRBV27,TRBJ2-7,CANDRSYEQYF
-,TRBV13,TRBJ1-1,CASSPGPTTEAFF
TRBD1,TRBV15,TRBJ2-7,CATSGTGAGDEQYF
-,TRBV6-4,TRBJ1-1,CASSDALGTEAFF
-,TRBV19,TRBJ2-7,CASSRVPGVEQYF
-,TRBV4-3,TRBJ2-2,CASSQDAGTGELFF
TRBD1,TRBV5-1,TRBJ2-2,CASSPPRTGMDTGELFF
TRBD2,TRBV29-1,TRBJ2-5,CSELAGLPEAQYF
-,TRBV7-9,TRBJ2-7,CASSATGPNYEQYF
-,TRBV9,TRBJ1-2,CASATQEKGYTF
-,TRBV6-4,TRBJ1-1,CASSDSAGGSEAFF
-,TRBV5-6,TRBJ2-1,CASSGPYREYNEQFF
-,TRBV5-1,TRBJ2-7,CASSLEVGEQYF
-,TRBV7-9,TRBJ1-2,CASSPTVDRNYGYTF
-,TRBV7-9,TRBJ2-3,CASSTRYPRTDTQYF
-,TRBV5-1,TRBJ2-7,CASSFQGYYEQYF
-,TRBV9,TRBJ1-1,CASSALREVNTEAFF
-,TRBV20-1,TRBJ1-6,CSAPMVNSPLHF
TRBD1,TRBV7-9,TRBJ1-1,CASSFRDRGLDTEAFF
TRBD1,TRBV14,TRBJ1-6,CASSPDRFYSPLHF
-,TRBV28,TRBJ2-3,CASSPRISTDTQYF
-,TRBV27,TRBJ1-6,CASRAGRAGNSPIHF
-,TRBV29-1,TRBJ1-1,CSVERSGQPDEAFF
-,TRBV2,TRBJ2-5,CASTDPWTQTQYF
-,TRBV7-9,TRBJ2-1,CASSSRTEGNEQFF
-,TRBV6-2/TRBV6-3,TRBJ2-1,CASSLLGSSYNEQFF
-,TRBV11-2,TRBJ2-5,CASSLRTQYF
TRBD2,TRBV11-2,TRBJ2-4,CASSPGGTRNIQYF
-,TRBV7-9,TRBJ2-7,CASSPGEGLPYEQYF
-,TRBV5-8,TRBJ1-1,CASSLRRPEAFF
-,TRBV2,TRBJ2-5,CASSLTVQETQYF
-,TRBV6-6,TRBJ1-6,CASSYSGTPTNSPLHF
TRBD2,TRBV4-3,TRBJ2-1,CASSITSGRYNEQFF
TRBD1,TRBV30,TRBJ1-2,CAWSAFYRGGYTF
-,TRBV12-3/TRBV12-4,TRBJ1-1,CASSAGGDTEAFF
-,TRBV7-2,TRBJ1-4,CASSLSAGGVEEKLFF